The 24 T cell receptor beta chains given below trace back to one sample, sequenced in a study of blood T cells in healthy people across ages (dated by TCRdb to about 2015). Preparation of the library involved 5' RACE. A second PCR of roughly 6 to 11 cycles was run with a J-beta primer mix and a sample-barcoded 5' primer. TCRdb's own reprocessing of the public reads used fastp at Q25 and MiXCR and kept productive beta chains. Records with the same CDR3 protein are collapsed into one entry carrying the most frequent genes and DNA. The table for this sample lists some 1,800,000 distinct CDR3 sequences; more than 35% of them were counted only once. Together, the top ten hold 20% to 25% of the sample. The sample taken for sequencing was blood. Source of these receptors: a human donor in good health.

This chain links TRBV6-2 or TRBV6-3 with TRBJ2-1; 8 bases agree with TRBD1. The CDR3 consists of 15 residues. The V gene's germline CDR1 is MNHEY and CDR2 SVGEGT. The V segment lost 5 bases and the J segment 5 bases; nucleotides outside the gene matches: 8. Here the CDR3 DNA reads TGTGCCAGCAGTCAGGAGGACAGGGTCGACAATGAGCAGTTCTTC. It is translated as CASSQEDRVDNEQFF.

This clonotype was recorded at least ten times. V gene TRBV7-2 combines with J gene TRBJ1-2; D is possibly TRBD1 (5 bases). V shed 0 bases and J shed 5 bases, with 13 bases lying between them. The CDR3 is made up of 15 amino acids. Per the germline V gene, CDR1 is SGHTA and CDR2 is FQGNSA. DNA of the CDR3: TGTGCCAGCAGCTTAGCGCCTGGGGGAGGGTATGGCTACACCTTC. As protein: CASSLAPGGGYGYTF.

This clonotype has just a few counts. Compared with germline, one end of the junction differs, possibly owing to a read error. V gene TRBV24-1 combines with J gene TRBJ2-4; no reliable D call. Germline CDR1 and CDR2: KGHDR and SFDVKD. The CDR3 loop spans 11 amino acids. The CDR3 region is CAARLRNIQYF. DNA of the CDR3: TGTGCCGCCAGGTTAAGGAACATTCAGTACTTC.

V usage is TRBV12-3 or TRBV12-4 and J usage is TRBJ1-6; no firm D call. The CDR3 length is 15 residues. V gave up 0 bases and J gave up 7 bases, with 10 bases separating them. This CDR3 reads CASSLALGPNSPLHF. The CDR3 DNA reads TGTGCCAGCAGTTTAGCGCTCGGGCCGAATTCACCCCTCCACTTT.

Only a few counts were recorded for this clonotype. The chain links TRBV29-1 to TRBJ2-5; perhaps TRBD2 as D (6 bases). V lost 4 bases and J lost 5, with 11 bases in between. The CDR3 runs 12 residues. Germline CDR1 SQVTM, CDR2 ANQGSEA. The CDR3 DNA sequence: TGCAGCGTTGTTACGCTAGCGGAGACCCAGTACTTC. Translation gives CSVVTLAETQYF.

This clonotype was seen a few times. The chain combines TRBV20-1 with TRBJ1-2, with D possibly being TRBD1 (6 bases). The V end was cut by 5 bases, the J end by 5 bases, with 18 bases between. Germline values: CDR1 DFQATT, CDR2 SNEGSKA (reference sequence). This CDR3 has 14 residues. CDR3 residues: CSALIGGRGYGYTF. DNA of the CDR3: TGCAGTGCTCTAATTGGGGGCAGGGGATATGGCTACACCTTC.

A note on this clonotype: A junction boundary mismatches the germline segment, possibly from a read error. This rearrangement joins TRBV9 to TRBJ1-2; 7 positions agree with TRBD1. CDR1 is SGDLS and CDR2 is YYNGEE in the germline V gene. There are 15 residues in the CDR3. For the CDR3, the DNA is TGTGCCAGCAGCGGAAAGGGACAGCCTAACTACGGCTACACCTTC. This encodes CASSGKGQPNYGYTF.

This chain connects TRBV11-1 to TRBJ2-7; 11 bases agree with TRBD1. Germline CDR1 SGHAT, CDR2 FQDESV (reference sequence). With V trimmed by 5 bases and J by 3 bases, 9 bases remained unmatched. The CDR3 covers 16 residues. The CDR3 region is CASSLYGTGGGYEQYF. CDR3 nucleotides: TGTGCCAGCAGCCTATACGGGACAGGGGGAGGCTACGAGCAGTACTTC.

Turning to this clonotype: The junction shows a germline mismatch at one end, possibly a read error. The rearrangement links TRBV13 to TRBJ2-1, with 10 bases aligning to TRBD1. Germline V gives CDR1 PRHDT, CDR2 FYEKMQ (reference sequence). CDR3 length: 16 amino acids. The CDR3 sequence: CAGSSLTGGASDEQFF. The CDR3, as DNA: TGTGCCGGCAGCTCCCTGACAGGGGGCGCGTCCGATGAGCAGTTCTTC.

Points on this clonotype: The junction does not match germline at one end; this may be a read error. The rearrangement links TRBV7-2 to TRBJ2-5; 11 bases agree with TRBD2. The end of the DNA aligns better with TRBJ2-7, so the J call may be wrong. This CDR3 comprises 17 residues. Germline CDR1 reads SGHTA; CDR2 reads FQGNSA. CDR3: CASNLRGLAVLKYEQYF. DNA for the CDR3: TGTGCCAGCAACTTAAGGGGACTAGCGGTCCTCAAGTACGAGCAGTACTTC.

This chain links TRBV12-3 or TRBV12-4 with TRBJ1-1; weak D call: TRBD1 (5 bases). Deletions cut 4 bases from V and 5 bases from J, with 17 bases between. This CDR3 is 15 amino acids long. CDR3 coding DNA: TGTGCCAGCAGTTCTTCCCCGGGGGTAGGAACTGAAGCTTTCTTT. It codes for CASSSSPGVGTEAFF.

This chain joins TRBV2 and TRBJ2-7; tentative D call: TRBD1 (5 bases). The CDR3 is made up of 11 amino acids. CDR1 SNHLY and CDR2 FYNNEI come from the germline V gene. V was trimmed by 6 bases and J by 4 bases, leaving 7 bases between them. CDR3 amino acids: CASRRQYEQYF. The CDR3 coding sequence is TGTGCCAGCAGAAGACAGTACGAGCAGTACTTC.

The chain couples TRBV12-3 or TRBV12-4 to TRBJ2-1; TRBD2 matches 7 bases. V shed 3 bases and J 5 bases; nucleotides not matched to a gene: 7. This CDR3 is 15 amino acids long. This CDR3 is CASSLGRGRNNEQFF. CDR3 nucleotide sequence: TGTGCCAGCAGTTTGGGGAGGGGACGAAACAATGAGCAGTTCTTC.

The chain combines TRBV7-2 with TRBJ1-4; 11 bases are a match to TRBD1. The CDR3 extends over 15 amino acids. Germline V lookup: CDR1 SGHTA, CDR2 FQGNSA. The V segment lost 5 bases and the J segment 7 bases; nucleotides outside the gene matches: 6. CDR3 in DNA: TGTGCCAGCAGCACCGGACAGGGGGCGGGTGAAAAACTGTTTTTT. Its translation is CASSTGQGAGEKLFF.

In nucleotides, the CDR3 is TGCAGCGTTGAAGGTACTACAGGGGTTGGCTACACCTTC. It yields the protein CSVEGTTGVGYTF. The chain links TRBV29-1 to TRBJ1-2, with 7 bases that match TRBD1. The CDR3 totals 13 residues. Germline V gives CDR1 SQVTM, CDR2 ANQGSEA. Losses at the gene ends were 1 base for V and 7 bases for J; bases not matched to a gene: 6.

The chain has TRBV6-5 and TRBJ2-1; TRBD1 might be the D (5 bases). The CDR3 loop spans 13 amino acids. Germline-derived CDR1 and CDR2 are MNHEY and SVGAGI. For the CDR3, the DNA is TGTGGGTGTTCAAGGGGCGCCTACAATGAGCAGTTCTTC. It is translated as CGCSRGAYNEQFF.

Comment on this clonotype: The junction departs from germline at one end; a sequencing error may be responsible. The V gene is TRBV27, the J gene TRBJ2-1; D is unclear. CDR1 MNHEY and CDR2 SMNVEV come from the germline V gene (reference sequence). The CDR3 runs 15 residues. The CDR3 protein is CVSALGPVPYNEQFF. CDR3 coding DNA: TGTGTCAGCGCCCTTGGGCCCGTCCCCTACAATGAGCAGTTCTTC.

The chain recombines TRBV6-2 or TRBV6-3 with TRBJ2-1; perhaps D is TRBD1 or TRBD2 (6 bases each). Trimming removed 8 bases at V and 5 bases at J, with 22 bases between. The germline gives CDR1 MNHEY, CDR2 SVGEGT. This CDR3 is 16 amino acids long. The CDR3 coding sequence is TGTGCCAGCTCCATTGGTTGGGGGGCCTTTAACAATGAGCAGTTCTTC. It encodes CASSIGWGAFNNEQFF.

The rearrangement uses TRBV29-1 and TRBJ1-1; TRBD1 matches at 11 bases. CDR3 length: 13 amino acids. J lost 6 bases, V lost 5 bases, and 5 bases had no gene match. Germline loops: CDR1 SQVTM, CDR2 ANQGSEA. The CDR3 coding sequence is TGCAGCGTTTACGGGACAGGGGGATCTGAAGCTTTCTTT. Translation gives CSVYGTGGSEAFF. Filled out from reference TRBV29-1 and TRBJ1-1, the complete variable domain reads SAVISQKPSRDICQRGTSLTIQCQVDSQVTMMFWYRQQPGQSLTLIATANQGSEATYESGFVIDKFPISRPNLTFSTLTVSNMSPEDSSIYLCSVYGTGGSEAFFGQGTRLTVV.

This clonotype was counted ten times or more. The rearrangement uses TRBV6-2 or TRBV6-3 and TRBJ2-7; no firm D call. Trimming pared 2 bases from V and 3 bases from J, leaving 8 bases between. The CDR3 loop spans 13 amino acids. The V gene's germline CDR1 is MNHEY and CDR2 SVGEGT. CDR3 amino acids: CASSYRASYEQYF. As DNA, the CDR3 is TGTGCCAGCAGTTACCGGGCAAGCTACGAGCAGTACTTC.

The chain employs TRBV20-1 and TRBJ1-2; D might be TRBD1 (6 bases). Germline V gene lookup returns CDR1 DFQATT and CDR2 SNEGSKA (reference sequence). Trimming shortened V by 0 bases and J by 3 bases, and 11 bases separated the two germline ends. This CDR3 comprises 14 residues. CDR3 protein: CSARDRPGDYGYTF. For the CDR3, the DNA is TGCAGTGCTAGAGATAGGCCAGGGGACTATGGCTACACCTTC.

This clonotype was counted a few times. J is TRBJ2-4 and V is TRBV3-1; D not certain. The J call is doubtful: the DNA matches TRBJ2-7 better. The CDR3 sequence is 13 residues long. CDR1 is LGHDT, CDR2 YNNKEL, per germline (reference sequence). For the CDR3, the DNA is TGTGCCAGCAGCCAAGATAGTATCGACGAGCAGTACTTC. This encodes CASSQDSIDEQYF.

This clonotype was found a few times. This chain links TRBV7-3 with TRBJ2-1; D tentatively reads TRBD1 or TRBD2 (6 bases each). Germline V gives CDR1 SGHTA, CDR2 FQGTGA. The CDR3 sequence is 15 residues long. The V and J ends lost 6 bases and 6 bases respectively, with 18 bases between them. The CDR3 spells CASRRKGGTGNEQFF. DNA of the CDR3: TGTGCCAGCAGGCGCAAGGGGGGAACGGGCAATGAGCAGTTCTTC.

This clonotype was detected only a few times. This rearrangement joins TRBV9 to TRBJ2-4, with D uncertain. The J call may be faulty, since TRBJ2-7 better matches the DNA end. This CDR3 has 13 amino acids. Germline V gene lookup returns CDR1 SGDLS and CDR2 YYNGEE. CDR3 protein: CASSSRPGYEQYF. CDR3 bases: TGTGCCAGCAGCTCCCGCCCCGGGTACGAGCAGTACTTC.